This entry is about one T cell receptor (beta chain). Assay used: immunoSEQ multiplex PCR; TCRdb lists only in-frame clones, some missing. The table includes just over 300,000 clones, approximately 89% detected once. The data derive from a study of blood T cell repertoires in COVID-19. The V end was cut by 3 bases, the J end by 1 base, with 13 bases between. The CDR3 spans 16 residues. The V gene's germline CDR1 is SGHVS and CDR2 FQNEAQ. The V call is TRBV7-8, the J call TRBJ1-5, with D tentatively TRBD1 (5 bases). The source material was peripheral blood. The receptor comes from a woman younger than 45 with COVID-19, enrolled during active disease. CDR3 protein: CASSFDGGGSNQPQHF. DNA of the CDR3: TGTGCCAGCAGCTTTGACGGGGGTGGAAGCAATCAGCCCCAGCATTTT.